The source of this T cell receptor beta chain is a study of blood T cell repertoires in COVID-19 (dated by TCRdb to 2020 to 2022). Regarding the research as a whole: Samples from collaborators originated in the United States, Italy and Spain and spanned both the acute and convalescent phases of COVID-19. The dataset comprised deeply sampled blood TCRbeta repertoires from subjects exposed to, actively infected with, or recovered from COVID-19. Where HLA class I and class II types were available, the types were taken from metadata supplied by the sample provider, not from assay-based typing. The prospective study material was composed of cDNA or gDNA derived from T cells, B-cell-depleted T cells, or PBMCs. Samples were obtained from the ongoing ImmuneRACE study (first 160 participants) and from over a thousand subjects provided by 6 global collaborators. The repertoires were made available in a free public database intended to serve as a resource for research on the immune response to SARS-CoV-2. The sample metadata nearly always contained a de-identified subject ID, COVID-19 status, age in years and sex. Study-wide findings and limitations: The amount of clinical and demographic metadata varied by source and participant and was provided uncurated.

V is reduced by 3 bases and J by 4 bases, leaving a spacing of 7 bases between them. The CDR1 and CDR2 encoded by the germline V gene (reference sequence) are LNHDA and SQIVND. The CDR3, cysteine through phenylalanine, is 13 amino acids long. Only the CDR3 portion is preserved as DNA: 39 bases, with reading frame beginning at the first base. Whole blood was collected in K2EDTA tubes by collaborating institutions according to the institutions' own protocols. Collaborator samples were shipped for TCRbeta analysis as frozen whole blood, isolated PBMCs, or DNA extracted from either sample type. TCRbeta CDR3 regions were amplified from genomic DNA by means of the immunoSEQ Assay, a bias-controlled multiplex PCR. Per the authors' processing: Within the assay, amplification of reference gene primers was used to estimate how many nucleated cells each sample contained. To quantify the absolute abundance of each unique TCRbeta CDR3 rearrangement, sequence reads were collapsed and filtered. For each sample, productive Simpson clonality was calculated as the square root of Simpson's diversity index across productive rearrangements. The immuneACCESS repertoire file appears here via TCRdb, limited to in-frame rearrangements. These files lack a portion of the clones; in checked studies, under half of the deficit traces to unresolved V genes, and the cause of the others is not known. V, J and clone size reflect that table, while D and trimming were determined from the DNA. The table for this sample lists approximately 170,000 clones; roughly nine tenths of them were counted only once. Clones ranked in the top ten supply roughly 24% of the sample.

Worth noting for this clone: Its antigen remains undetermined. Qualities for individual bases were not recorded, and no much larger clone is one base off.

The chain couples TRBV19 to TRBJ2-1, with no D gene named confidently. The TCR originated in a man in his fifties or sixties with acute or convalescent COVID-19. Sequenced sample: peripheral blood. CDR3 sequence: CASSITGYNEQFF. The nucleotide sequence reads as follows: TGTGCCAGTAGTATTACCGGGTACAATGAGCAGTTCTTC.